A selection of T cell receptor beta chains follows, all from one sample in a study of cytomegalovirus exposure and HLA in healthy donors. Repertoires were generated with immunoSEQ multiplex PCR, while TCRdb's copy carries only in-frame clones and drops some. The sample yields approximately 180,000 clones, approximately 80% seen once. The sample comprised PBMCs. These receptors were taken from a woman aged 18-29 years in good health and CMV-seropositive. Each CDR3 is given with its conserved first and last residue. Each record gives: J gene, D gene, V gene, clone size, CDR3 DNA, CDR3 protein. D genes are given only for firm matches. A clone size is listed for some rows: how often the clone was seen (once, few, many), or a class if it is expanded.

J: TRBJ2-7
D: TRBD1
V: TRBV7-2
size: once
DNA: TGTGCCAGCAGCTTAGGGGGACAGGGGGCTTACGAGCAGTACTTC
CDR3: CASSLGGQGAYEQYF

J: TRBJ1-2
D: TRBD1
V: TRBV15
size: -
DNA: TGTGCCACTAGGGGACAGGGACATGGCTACACCTTC
CDR3: CATRGQGHGYTF

J: TRBJ1-4
D: -
V: TRBV16
size: -
DNA: TGTGCCAGCAGCCAATCCGAAGCTAGTGATGAAAAACTGTTTTTT
CDR3: CASSQSEASDEKLFF

J: TRBJ1-2
D: TRBD1
V: TRBV19
size: -
DNA: TGTGCCAGTACGACAGGGGAGGCATCTGGCTACACCTTC
CDR3: CASTTGEASGYTF

J: TRBJ2-7
D: TRBD1
V: TRBV5-1
size: -
DNA: TGCGCCAGCAGTCCTTCTGGGACAGGGGGCTTTTACGAGCAGTACTTC
CDR3: CASSPSGTGGFYEQYF

J: TRBJ1-5
D: -
V: TRBV2
size: -
DNA: TGTGCCAGCAGTGCCGACGGACGGAGGGAGCCCCAGCATTTT
CDR3: CASSADGRREPQHF

J: TRBJ2-2
D: -
V: TRBV30
size: -
DNA: TGTGCCTCGCCCGGGCAGGGGATCACCGGGGAGCTGTTTTTT
CDR3: CASPGQGITGELFF

J: TRBJ1-2
D: -
V: TRBV5-8
size: -
DNA: TGTGCCAGCAGCTTGCTGGAGCGGGACCCTAATTACCCTAACTATGGCTACACCTTC
CDR3: CASSLLERDPNYPNYGYTF

J: TRBJ1-2
D: TRBD1
V: TRBV2
size: -
DNA: TGTGCCAGCAGGCAAGGGGGACAGGGCTATGGCTACACCTTC
CDR3: CASRQGGQGYGYTF

J: TRBJ2-2
D: -
V: TRBV28
size: -
DNA: TGTGCCAGCAGTTTCCGGACAGCTATAACCGGGGAGCTGTTTTTT
CDR3: CASSFRTAITGELFF

J: TRBJ2-3
D: -
V: TRBV5-4
size: -
DNA: TGTGCCAGCAGTACGACGCTAGGAGATACGCAGTATTTT
CDR3: CASSTTLGDTQYF

J: TRBJ2-3
D: -
V: TRBV27
size: -
DNA: TGTGCCAGCATCATCAGAGCAGGGGTTACTCTCACAGATACGCAGTATTTT
CDR3: CASIIRAGVTLTDTQYF

J: TRBJ2-1
D: -
V: TRBV6-5
size: -
DNA: TGTGCCAGCAGGACCCCGACTGGGGGGAATGAGCAGTTCTTC
CDR3: CASRTPTGGNEQFF

J: TRBJ1-2
D: -
V: TRBV9
size: -
DNA: TGTGCCAGCAGCGTAGGGGCAGGGTCTAACTATGGCTACACCTTC
CDR3: CASSVGAGSNYGYTF

J: TRBJ1-1
D: -
V: TRBV11-3
size: -
DNA: TGTGCCAGCAGCCTCTCGGGTGACACTGAAGCTTTCTTT
CDR3: CASSLSGDTEAFF

J: TRBJ1-2
D: -
V: TRBV19
size: -
DNA: TGTGCCAGTAGTATTGACGGGAGCGGGTATGGCGATGGCTACACCTTC
CDR3: CASSIDGSGYGDGYTF

J: TRBJ1-3
D: TRBD1
V: TRBV27
size: -
DNA: TGTGCCACCCGCCCCCGGACAGGGTTCGGAAACACCATATATTTT
CDR3: CATRPRTGFGNTIYF

J: TRBJ2-1
D: TRBD2
V: TRBV9
size: -
DNA: TGTGCCAGCAGCATGGGGGGACTAGGGGGAAATGAGCAGTTCTTC
CDR3: CASSMGGLGGNEQFF

J: TRBJ2-7
D: TRBD2
V: TRBV18
size: -
DNA: TGTGCCAGCTCACCAACTAGCGGGGGGTTCCACGAGCAGTACTTC
CDR3: CASSPTSGGFHEQYF